This T cell receptor beta chain appears in the sequencing data of a study of T cells in Graves' hyperthyroidism and ophthalmopathy. Study-level information: The authors collected peripheral blood at initial diagnosis, before any treatment.

Germline V lookup: CDR1 DFQATT, CDR2 SNEGSKA (reference sequence). The CDR3 spans 16 residues. Trimming took 6 bases from V and 7 from J; bases not matched to a gene: 15. RNA transcripts gave rise to amplified TCR beta CDR3 regions. An initial round of RT-PCR targeting the TCR CDR3 relied on the HTBI primer set. TCRdb recomputed calls from the multiplex PCR reads with MiXCR, one row per CDR3 protein. The sample consists of hundreds of thousands of distinct CDR3 sequences, roughly 14% of them appearing once. Exclusion of patients followed from uncontrolled infection, other autoimmune disease, pregnancy or lactation. This sample holds PBMCs from roughly 10 ml fresh peripheral blood.

V usage is TRBV20-1 and J usage is TRBJ1-6; the match to TRBD1 covers 7 bases. The sequence derives from a woman in her 40s with Graves' ophthalmopathy. Sequenced: blood. For the CDR3, the DNA is TGCAGTGCCGAACTTCCGGGACAGCCTATAAATTCACCCCTCCACTTT. Amino acid sequence: CSAELPGQPINSPLHF.